Listed below are T cell receptor beta chains from one sample, sequenced in a study of technical replicates of blood from a handful of donors. Assay used: immunoSEQ multiplex PCR; TCRdb lists only in-frame clones, some missing. The profile shows tens of thousands of clones, roughly 94% of them singletons. Sequenced: T cells isolated from PBMCs. The receptors shown here come from a human donor in good health. Both conserved end residues are part of each CDR3. D genes are given only for firm matches. Only some rows state a clone size, as once, few, many or a class for expanded clones.

d_gene	v_gene	j_gene	abundance	CDR3aa	CDR3nt
.	TRBV4-1	TRBJ2-3	once	CASSQDGAGPRTDTQYF	TGCGCCAGCAGCCAAGATGGCGCGGGGCCTCGCACAGATACGCAGTATTTT
TRBD2	TRBV6-1	TRBJ2-1	.	CASSVAGTSGNNEQFF	TGTGCCAGCAGTGTCGCCGGGACTAGCGGTAACAATGAGCAGTTCTTC
TRBD1	TRBV27	TRBJ2-3	.	CASSTRDRGTDTQYF	TGTGCCAGCAGTACCCGGGACAGGGGAACCGATACGCAGTATTTT
.	TRBV18	TRBJ2-5	.	CASSPPGEEGQETQYF	TGTGCCAGCTCACCACCGGGGGAGGAGGGCCAAGAGACCCAGTACTTC
.	TRBV2	TRBJ1-4	.	CASRDDSSATNEKLFF	TGTGCCAGCAGGGACGACAGTTCCGCGACTAATGAAAAACTGTTTTTT
TRBD1	TRBV28	TRBJ1-5	.	CASGRGLGSNQPQHF	TGTGCCAGCGGAAGGGGGCTTGGAAGCAATCAGCCCCAGCATTTT
.	TRBV10-1	TRBJ1-5	.	CASSDRDGVNQPQHF	TGCGCCAGCAGTGACAGGGATGGTGTCAATCAGCCCCAGCATTTT
.	TRBV6-1	TRBJ1-5	.	CASSEIRPQHF	TGTGCCAGCAGTGAGATCAGGCCCCAGCATTTT
.	TRBV10-1	TRBJ2-3	.	CASSHSGYTDTQYF	TGCGCCAGCAGTCACAGCGGCTACACAGATACGCAGTATTTT
.	TRBV29-1	TRBJ1-1	few	CSVDDSGLGAFF	TGCAGCGTTGATGACAGTGGGCTAGGGGCTTTCTTT
.	TRBV11-3	TRBJ1-1	.	CASSKTGNTEAFF	TGTGCCAGCAGCAAAACAGGAAACACTGAAGCTTTCTTT
.	TRBV11-3	TRBJ1-2	.	CASSLPYQGLNYGYTF	TGTGCCAGCAGCTTACCCTACCAGGGCTTAAACTATGGCTACACCTTC
TRBD1	TRBV7-2	TRBJ1-3	.	CASSAQATGAGNTIYF	TGTGCCAGCAGCGCCCAAGCGACAGGGGCTGGAAACACCATATATTTT
TRBD1	TRBV11-3	TRBJ2-7	.	CASSLGMGQGGDEQYF	TGTGCCAGCAGCTTAGGAATGGGACAGGGTGGGGACGAGCAGTACTTC
.	TRBV6-6	TRBJ1-4	.	CASAREGVANEKLFF	TGTGCCAGCGCGAGGGAGGGGGTCGCTAATGAAAAACTGTTTTTT
.	TRBV15	TRBJ2-5	.	CATSTLGTGVAETQYF	TGTGCCACCAGCACCTTAGGGACGGGAGTTGCGGAGACCCAGTACTTC
.	TRBV27	TRBJ2-7	.	CASSPVPGGEQYF	TGTGCCAGCAGTCCGGTCCCCGGGGGCGAGCAGTACTTC
TRBD2	TRBV6-5	TRBJ2-3	.	CASKRREGLVDTQYF	TGTGCCAGCAAAAGACGGGAGGGCCTAGTAGATACGCAGTATTTT
.	TRBV7-6	TRBJ1-1	.	CASSLAIVLGGEVEDFTEAFF	TGTGCCAGCAGCTTAGCAATAGTTCTTGGGGGCGAGGTTGAAGATTTCACTGAAGCTTTCTTT
.	TRBV7-2	TRBJ2-2	.	CASSFAGIGTGELFF	TGTGCCAGCAGCTTCGCGGGGATAGGGACCGGGGAGCTGTTTTTT
.	TRBV6-5	TRBJ1-3	.	CATYTIYF	TGTGCCACGTACACCATATATTTT
TRBD2	TRBV7-2	TRBJ2-3	.	CASSLVSSGSFTDTQYF	TGTGCCAGCAGCTTAGTCTCTAGCGGCAGCTTCACAGATACGCAGTATTTT
.	TRBV9	TRBJ1-3	.	CASSVAPQGFTNTIYF	TGTGCCAGCAGCGTAGCTCCACAGGGATTTACAAACACCATATATTTT
.	TRBV30	TRBJ1-1	.	CACTVNTEAFF	TGTGCCTGTACAGTGAACACTGAAGCTTTCTTT